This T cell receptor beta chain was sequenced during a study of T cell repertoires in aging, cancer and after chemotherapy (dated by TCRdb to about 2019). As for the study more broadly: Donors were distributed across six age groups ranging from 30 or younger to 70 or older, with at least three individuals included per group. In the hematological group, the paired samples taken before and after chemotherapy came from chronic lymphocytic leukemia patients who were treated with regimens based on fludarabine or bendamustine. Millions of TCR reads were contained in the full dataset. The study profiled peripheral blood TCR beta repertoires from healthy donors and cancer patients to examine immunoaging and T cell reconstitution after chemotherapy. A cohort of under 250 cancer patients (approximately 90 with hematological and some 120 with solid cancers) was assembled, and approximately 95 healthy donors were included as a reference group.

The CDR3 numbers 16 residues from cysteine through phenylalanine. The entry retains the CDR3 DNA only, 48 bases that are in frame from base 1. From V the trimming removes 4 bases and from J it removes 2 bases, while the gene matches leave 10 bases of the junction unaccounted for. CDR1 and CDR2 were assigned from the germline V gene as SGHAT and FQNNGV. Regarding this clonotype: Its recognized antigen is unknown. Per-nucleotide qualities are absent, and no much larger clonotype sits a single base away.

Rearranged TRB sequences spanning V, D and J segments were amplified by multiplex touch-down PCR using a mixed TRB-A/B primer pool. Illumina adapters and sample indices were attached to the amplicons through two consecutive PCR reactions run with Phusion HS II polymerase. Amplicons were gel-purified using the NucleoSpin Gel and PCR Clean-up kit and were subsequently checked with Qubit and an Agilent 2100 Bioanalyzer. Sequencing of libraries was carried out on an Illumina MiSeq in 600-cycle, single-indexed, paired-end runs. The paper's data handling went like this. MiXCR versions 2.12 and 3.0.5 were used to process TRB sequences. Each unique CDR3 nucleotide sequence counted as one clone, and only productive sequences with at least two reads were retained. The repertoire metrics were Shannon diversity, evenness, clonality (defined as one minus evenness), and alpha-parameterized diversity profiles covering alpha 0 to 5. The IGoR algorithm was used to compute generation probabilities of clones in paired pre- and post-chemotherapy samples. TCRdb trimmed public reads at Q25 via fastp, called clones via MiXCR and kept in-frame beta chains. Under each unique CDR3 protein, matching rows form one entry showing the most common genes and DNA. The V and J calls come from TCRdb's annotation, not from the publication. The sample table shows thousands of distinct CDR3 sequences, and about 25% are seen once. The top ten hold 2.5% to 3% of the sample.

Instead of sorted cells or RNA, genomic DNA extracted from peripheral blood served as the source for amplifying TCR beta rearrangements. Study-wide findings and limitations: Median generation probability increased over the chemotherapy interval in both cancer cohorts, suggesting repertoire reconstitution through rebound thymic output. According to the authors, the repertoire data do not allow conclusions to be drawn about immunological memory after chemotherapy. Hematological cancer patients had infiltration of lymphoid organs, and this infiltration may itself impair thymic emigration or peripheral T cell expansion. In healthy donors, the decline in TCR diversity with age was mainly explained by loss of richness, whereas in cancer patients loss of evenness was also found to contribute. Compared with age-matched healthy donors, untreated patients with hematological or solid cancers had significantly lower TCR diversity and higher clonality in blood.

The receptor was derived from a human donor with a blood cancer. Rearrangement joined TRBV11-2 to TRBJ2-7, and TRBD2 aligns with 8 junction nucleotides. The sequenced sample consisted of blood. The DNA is TGTGCCAGCAGCTCCATTAGCGGGAACCTCCCCTACGAGCAGTACTTC. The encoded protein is CASSSISGNLPYEQYF. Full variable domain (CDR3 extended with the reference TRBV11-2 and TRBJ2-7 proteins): EAGVAQSPRYKIIEKRQSVAFWCNPISGHATLYWYQQILGQGPKLLIQFQNNGVVDDSQLPKDRFSAERLKGVDSTLKIQPAKLEDSAVYLCASSSISGNLPYEQYFGPGTRLTVT.